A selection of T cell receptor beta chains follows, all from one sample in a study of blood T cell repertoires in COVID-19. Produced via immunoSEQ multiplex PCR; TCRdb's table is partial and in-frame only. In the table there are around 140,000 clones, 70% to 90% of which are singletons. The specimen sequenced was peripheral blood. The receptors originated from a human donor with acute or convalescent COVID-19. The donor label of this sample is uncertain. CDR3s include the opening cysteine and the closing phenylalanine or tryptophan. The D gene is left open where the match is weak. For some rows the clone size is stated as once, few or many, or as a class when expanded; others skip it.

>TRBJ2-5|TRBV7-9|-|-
TGTGCCAGCAGCTTAGAAAGCTACGCCCAGTACTTC
CASSLESYAQYF
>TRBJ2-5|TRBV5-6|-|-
TGTGCCAGCAGCCTGGTCGTCGGAGCCCAAGAGACCCAGTACTTC
CASSLVVGAQETQYF
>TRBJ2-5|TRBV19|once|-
TGTGCCAGTAGTAAACTAACACCCGCCGGGGAGACCCAGTACTTC
CASSKLTPAGETQYF
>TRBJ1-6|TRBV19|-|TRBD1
TGTGCCAGTAGAGGGACAGGGGGAGATTCACCCCTCCACTTT
CASRGTGGDSPLHF
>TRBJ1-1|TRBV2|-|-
TGTGCCAGCAGTGGAGACATCAACACTGAAGCTTTCTTT
CASSGDINTEAFF
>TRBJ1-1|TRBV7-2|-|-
TGTGCCAGCAGCTTATGGCAGGGGAGAATGACTGAAGCTTTCTTT
CASSLWQGRMTEAFF
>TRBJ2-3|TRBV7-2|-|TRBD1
TGTGCCAGCAACCCGACAGGGGCGACAGATACGCAGTATTTT
CASNPTGATDTQYF
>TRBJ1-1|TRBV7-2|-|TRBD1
TGTGCCAGCAGCGCCGGACAGGGGGGAGGAGGCACTGAAGCTTTCTTT
CASSAGQGGGGTEAFF
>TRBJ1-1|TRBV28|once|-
TGTGCCAGCAGTTCATCCAGGGTGAACACTGAAGCTTTCTTT
CASSSSRVNTEAFF
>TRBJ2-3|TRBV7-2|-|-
TGTGCCAGCAGCTTGAGCGGGTACACAGATACGCAGTATTTT
CASSLSGYTDTQYF
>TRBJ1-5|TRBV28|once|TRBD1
TGTGCCACTAAAACAGGGGGGAATCAGCCCCAGCATTTT
CATKTGGNQPQHF
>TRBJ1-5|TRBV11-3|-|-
TGTGCCAGCAGCTTGAGACAGGTTCAGCCCCAGCATTTT
CASSLRQVQPQHF
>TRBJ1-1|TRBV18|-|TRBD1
TGTGCCAGCTCACCGCGGGACAGGGTGGACACTGAAGCTTTCTTT
CASSPRDRVDTEAFF
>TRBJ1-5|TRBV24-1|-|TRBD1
TGTGCCACCAGGGAGTCAGGGGGACAGCCCCAGCATTTT
CATRESGGQPQHF
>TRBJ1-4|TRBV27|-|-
TGTGCCAGCCGCAGCGTGCGAAATGAAAAACTGTTTTTT
CASRSVRNEKLFF
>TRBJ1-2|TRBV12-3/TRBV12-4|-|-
TGTGCCAGCAGTTTAGGGGGCGGCTACACCTTC
CASSLGGGYTF